This paragraph covers one TCR beta chain sequence. Positive CCR7 selection of CD45RO-negative cells yielded the naive CD8 cells, and terminally differentiated effector memory CD45RA+ cells were excluded. The record originates from a study of shared clonotypes between healthy human individuals. The V gene's germline CDR1 is SGHVS and CDR2 FNYEAQ. This CDR3 region has 14 residues. Trimming removed 5 bases from V and 3 bases from J, with 14 bases in between. The table came from immunoSEQ multiplex PCR; TCRdb's copy has only in-frame clones and leaves some out. The table has roughly 1,800,000 clones, over 85% seen once.

The V and J genes are TRBV7-6 and TRBJ2-7; D possibly uses TRBD1 or TRBD2 (5 bases each). The sequence was obtained from a man between 18 and 29 years old in good health. The sequenced sample was naive CD8+ T cells sorted from blood. The CDR3 protein is CASSVKGTHYEQYF. The CDR3 coding sequence is TGTGCCAGCAGCGTAAAAGGGACCCACTACGAGCAGTACTTC.